Following are 16 T cell receptor beta chains from one sample sequenced in a study of response to subunit inactivated influenza vaccine. Each CDR3 protein is one row after TCRdb ran MiXCR on the RT-PCR reads. The data contain more than 550,000 distinct CDR3 sequences, approximately 11% of them singletons. These data were also filed under a second study, of T cells expressing NK-cell markers. That paper states: Synthesis of TCR beta cDNA relied on 5'RACE template switching carrying UMIs.

The sequences come from PBMCs from blood, collected on the day of vaccination. These receptors all come from a middle-aged man who received an inactivated influenza vaccine.

CDR3 sequence (DNA): TGTGCCAGCTCACCGGGGCAACACACAGATACGCAGTATTTT. Translated: CASSPGQHTDTQYF. The genes are TRBV18 and TRBJ2-3; D is perhaps TRBD1 (5 bases). The germline V gene has CDR1 KGHSH and CDR2 LQKENI. This CDR3 has 14 amino acids. Between the trimmed V and J ends, which lost 3 bases and 2 bases, there was a span of 9 bases.

This clonotype has just a few counts. This sequence joins TRBV21-1 and TRBJ2-3; TRBD2, as called in the table, went unchecked against the DNA. TRBV21-1 is described as a pseudogene. This CDR3 region has 14 residues. The CDR3 sequence: CASTQGLAGGTQYF. The DNA for the CDR3 is TGTGCCAGCACCCAAGGACTAGCGGGGGGTACGCAGTATTTT.

The V gene is TRBV20-1, the J gene TRBJ2-5, with 8 bases that match TRBD1. Germline V gene lookup returns CDR1 DFQATT and CDR2 SNEGSKA (reference sequence). V was pared by 5 bases and J by 4 bases, with 6 bases of the junction left unmatched. The CDR3 has 13 residues. The CDR3 coding sequence is TGCAGTGCTTCGGACAGGGCCGGAGAGACCCAGTACTTC. The encoded protein is CSASDRAGETQYF.

This clonotype was seen a handful of times. Germline is not matched at one junction end, which may reflect a read error. The gene calls are TRBV7-2 and TRBJ1-1; no clear D gene. There are 15 residues in the CDR3. CDR1 is SGHTA and CDR2 is FQGNSA in the germline V gene. As DNA, the CDR3 is TGCGCCAGCAGCTTGGCGGCCGGGCTGAACACTGAAGCTTTCTTT. It is translated as CASSLAAGLNTEAFF.

This rearrangement joins TRBV6-2 or TRBV6-3 to TRBJ2-1; no definite D call. Germline CDR1 reads MNHEY; CDR2 reads SVGEGT. This CDR3 contains 13 residues. Trimming left V 0 bases short and J 9 bases short, with 9 bases between. CDR3 amino acids: CASSYSRVSEQFF. The CDR3 nucleotides read TGTGCCAGCAGTTACTCTAGGGTATCTGAGCAGTTCTTC.

The chain is built from TRBV5-6 and TRBJ2-7; no definite D call. The V end was cut by 0 bases, the J end by 2 bases, with 12 bases between. The CDR3 is 15 residues long. Germline V gene data show CDR1 as SGHDT and CDR2 as YYEEEE. The CDR3 sequence is CASSLGLGLAYEQYF. The DNA for the CDR3 is TGTGCCAGCAGCTTGGGGCTCGGGCTAGCCTACGAGCAGTACTTC.

This clonotype occurred a few times. CDR3 sequence (DNA): TGTGCCAGCAGCAATCTAGCGGGGGGTCCTAGCGCCAAAAACATTCAGTACTTC. It encodes CASSNLAGGPSAKNIQYF. The J gene is TRBJ2-4, the V gene TRBV6-2 or TRBV6-3; TRBD2 aligns across 11 bases. The CDR3 runs to 18 residues. In germline, CDR1 is MNHEY, CDR2 SVGEGT. V shed 6 bases, J shed 1 base, and the junction held 11 bases outside the gene matches.

This chain links TRBV12-3 or TRBV12-4 with TRBJ1-5, with 7 bases identical to TRBD1. Trimming removed 6 bases from V and 7 bases from J; junction bases left unmatched: 18. This CDR3 has 17 amino acids. The chain's CDR3 is CASSQTGSLLSEQPQHF. DNA of the CDR3: TGTGCCAGCAGCCAGACAGGGAGCCTTCTTTCGGAACAGCCCCAGCATTTT.

The rearrangement links TRBV6-1 to TRBJ2-7, with TRBD2 matching 7 bases. There are 15 residues in the CDR3. V gave up 6 bases and J gave up 2 bases; unmatched junction bases: 10. Germline V CDR1 and CDR2: MNHNS, SASEGT. The chain's CDR3 is CASRTRGGWAYEQYF. The CDR3 nucleotides read TGTGCCAGCAGGACACGGGGAGGGTGGGCCTACGAGCAGTACTTC.

The chain joins TRBV29-1 to TRBJ2-4; 7 bases align to TRBD2. The junction had 5 bases not matched to a gene; V was cut back by 7 bases and J by 8 bases. This CDR3 comprises 11 residues. Germline CDR1 is SQVTM and CDR2 is ANQGSEA. The CDR3 loop is CSARRGDIQYF. CDR3 sequence (DNA): TGCAGCGCCCGACGGGGGGACATTCAGTACTTC.

This clonotype occurred a few times. The rearrangement joins TRBV3-1 to TRBJ2-1; 13 bases map to TRBD2. J was trimmed by 15 bases and V by 3 bases; bases with no gene match: 11. Germline CDR1 is LGHDT and CDR2 is YNNKEL (reference sequence). The CDR3 spans 15 residues. The CDR3 here is CASSQSGLAGVEGFF. For the CDR3, the DNA is TGTGCCAGCAGCCAGTCCGGACTAGCGGGAGTGGAGGGGTTCTTC.

The chain employs TRBV11-2 and TRBJ2-3; no definite D call. The CDR3 is 16 amino acids. CDR1 and CDR2 (germline): SGHAT, FQNNGV. V lost 4 bases, J lost 0 bases, and 14 bases lay in between. CDR3 in DNA: TGTGCCAGCAGCTATACGGGCGGATTAAGCACAGATACGCAGTATTTT. It is translated as CASSYTGGLSTDTQYF.

This clonotype was observed a few times. The chain links TRBV28 to TRBJ2-7; either TRBD1 or TRBD2 may supply D (6 bases each). Germline V gene sequence: CDR1 MDHEN, CDR2 SYDVKM. CDR3 length: 14 amino acids. Trimming pared 1 base from V and 3 bases from J, leaving 10 bases between. The CDR3 sequence: CASSLYGGHYEQYF. Here the CDR3 DNA reads TGTGCCAGCAGTTTATATGGGGGGCACTACGAGCAGTACTTC.

The chain couples TRBV6-2 or TRBV6-3 to TRBJ2-2; D may correspond to TRBD1 or TRBD2 (5 bases each). Trimming took off 0 bases at V and 0 bases at J, with 14 bases between the two ends. CDR3 length: 18 amino acids. The germline V gene has CDR1 MNHEY and CDR2 SVGEGT. The CDR3 protein is CASSYSGPSITNTGELFF. The DNA for the CDR3 is TGTGCCAGCAGTTACTCGGGACCCTCAATAACGAACACCGGGGAGCTGTTTTTT.

This clonotype was counted ten times or more. This chain connects TRBV7-9 to TRBJ1-2, with D maybe TRBD1 (5 bases). The CDR3 spans 14 residues. The ends were cut back, 6 bases at V and 2 bases at J, with 13 bases in the middle. Germline loops: CDR1 SEHNR, CDR2 FQNEAQ (reference sequence). Here the CDR3 reads CASSVRGRNYGYTF. The CDR3 nucleotides are TGTGCCAGCAGTGTAAGGGGCAGGAACTATGGCTACACCTTC.

The rearrangement links TRBV5-1 to TRBJ2-2; D unclear. The CDR3 consists of 16 residues. Trimming removed 0 bases at V and 1 base at J, with 10 bases between. Germline V gene sequence: CDR1 SGHRS, CDR2 YFSETQ. The CDR3 protein is CASSLDPAENTGELFF. As DNA, the CDR3 is TGCGCCAGCAGCTTGGATCCAGCCGAGAACACCGGGGAGCTGTTTTTT.